The 8 T cell receptor beta chains below were found in one sample sequenced in a study of cytomegalovirus exposure and HLA in healthy donors. The study ran its PCR with 60 Vbeta and 13 Jbeta primers. Here immunoSEQ multiplex PCR was the method, and the copy in TCRdb shows in-frame clones only, minus some. Of some 100,000 clones in the sample, more than 75% are singletons; the top ten hold around 10%. Sequencing was done on a sample of PBMCs. All receptors derive from a woman aged 40 to 50 in good health and CMV-seropositive.

This chain links TRBV5-1 with TRBJ1-2, with TRBD1 identical over 8 bases. The ends lost 5 bases at V and 2 bases at J; junction bases unmatched: 8. The CDR3 runs to 15 residues. Germline V gene sequence: CDR1 SGHRS, CDR2 YFSETQ. The CDR3, as DNA: TGCGCCAGCAGGGATCGGACAGGGCAGAACTATGGCTACACCTTC. This encodes CASRDRTGQNYGYTF. The whole variable domain, remainder taken from reference TRBV5-1 and TRBJ1-2, is KAGVTQTPRYLIKTRGQQVTLSCSPISGHRSVSWYQQTPGQGLQFLFEYFSETQRNKGNFPGRFSGRQFSNSRSEMNVSTLELGDSALYLCASRDRTGQNYGYTFGSGTRLTVV.

The genes are TRBV5-5 and TRBJ2-2; 9 bases are a match to TRBD1. Trimming took 3 bases from V and 3 from J; bases not matched to a gene: 0. Germline lookup yields CDR1 SGHKS and CDR2 YYEKEE (reference sequence). CDR3 length: 14 amino acids. The CDR3 reads CASSWTGDTGELFF. As DNA, the CDR3 is TGTGCCAGCAGCTGGACAGGGGACACCGGGGAGCTGTTTTTT.

This chain joins TRBV30 and TRBJ1-6; D is uncertain. The germline CDR1 and CDR2 sequences are GTSNPN and SVGIG (reference sequence). Deletions cut 2 bases from V and 5 bases from J, with 7 bases between. This CDR3 has 13 amino acids. The CDR3 DNA reads as TGTGCCTGGAGTCTGAGAAATAATTCACCCCTCCACTTT. Its translation: CAWSLRNNSPLHF. The full variable domain, completed using reference TRBV30 and TRBJ1-6, is SQTIHQWPATLVQPVGSPLSLECTVEGTSNPNLYWYRQAAGRGLQLLFYSVGIGQISSEVPQNLSASRPQDRQFILSSKKLLLSDSGFYLCAWSLRNNSPLHFGNGTRLTVT.

This chain uses TRBV19 with TRBJ1-5, with 9 bases aligning to TRBD1. Per the germline V gene, CDR1 is LNHDA and CDR2 is SQIVND (reference sequence). The CDR3 is 16 amino acids. The J segment lost 5 bases and the V segment lost 3 bases, leaving 8 bases of the junction unmatched. CDR3 in amino acids: CASSIPRTGEYQPQHF. In nucleotides, the CDR3 is TGTGCCAGTAGTATCCCACGGACAGGGGAATATCAGCCCCAGCATTTT.

Only a few counts were recorded for this clone. V gene TRBV10-2 combines with J gene TRBJ1-6, with D possibly being TRBD1 (5 bases). Germline values: CDR1 WSHSY, CDR2 SAAADI. This CDR3 contains 12 residues. V was shortened by 6 bases and J by 7 bases, with 7 bases between the two germline ends. CDR3 sequence: CASSPGNSPLHF. The CDR3 DNA sequence: TGCGCCAGCAGCCCAGGGAATTCACCCCTCCACTTT.

This sequence joins TRBV9 and TRBJ2-1, with D perhaps TRBD1 (6 bases). The CDR3 length is 15 residues. The V end was cut by 3 bases, the J end by 2 bases, with 12 bases between. Per germline, CDR1 SGDLS and CDR2 YYNGEE. The chain's CDR3 is CASSASGTPYNEQFF. The DNA of the CDR3 is TGTGCCAGCAGCGCATCCGGGACACCCTACAATGAGCAGTTCTTC.

CDR3 sequence: CASSAGAGRETQYF. The CDR3 DNA sequence: TGCGCCAGCAGCGCCGGGGCGGGGAGGGAGACCCAGTACTTC. V is TRBV5-1 and J is TRBJ2-5; TRBD2 might be the D (6 bases). Between the trimmed V and J ends, which lost 4 bases and 5 bases, there was a span of 15 bases. The germline V gene encodes CDR1 SGHRS and CDR2 YFSETQ. The CDR3 has 14 residues.

V gene TRBV7-2 combines with J gene TRBJ2-1, with 8 nucleotides matching TRBD2. Germline V CDR1 and CDR2: SGHTA, FQGNSA. V shed 2 bases and J 8 bases; nucleotides not matched to a gene: 8. The CDR3 sequence is 15 residues long. CDR3 sequence (DNA): TGTGCCAGCAGCTTAAGCGGGGGTCTAGGGTATGAGCAGTTCTTC. This sequence encodes CASSLSGGLGYEQFF.